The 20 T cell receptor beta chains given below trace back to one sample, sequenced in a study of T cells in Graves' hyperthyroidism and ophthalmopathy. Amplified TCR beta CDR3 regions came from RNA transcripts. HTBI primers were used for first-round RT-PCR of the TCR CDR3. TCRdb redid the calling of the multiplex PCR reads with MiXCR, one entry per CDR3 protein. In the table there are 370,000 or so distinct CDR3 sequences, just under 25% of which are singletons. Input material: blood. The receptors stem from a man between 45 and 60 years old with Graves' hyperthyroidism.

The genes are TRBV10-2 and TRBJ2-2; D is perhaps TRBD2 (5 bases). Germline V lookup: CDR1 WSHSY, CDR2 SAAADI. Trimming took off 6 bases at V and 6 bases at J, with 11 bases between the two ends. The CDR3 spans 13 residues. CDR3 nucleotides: TGCGCCAGCAGAGGACTCTCCGCCGGGGAGCTGTTTTTT. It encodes CASRGLSAGELFF.

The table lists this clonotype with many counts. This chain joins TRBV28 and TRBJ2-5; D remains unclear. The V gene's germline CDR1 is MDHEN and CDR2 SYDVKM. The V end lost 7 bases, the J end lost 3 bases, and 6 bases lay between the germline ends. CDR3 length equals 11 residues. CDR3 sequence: CASTLEETQYF. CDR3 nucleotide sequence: TGTGCCAGCACTCTGGAAGAGACCCAGTACTTC.

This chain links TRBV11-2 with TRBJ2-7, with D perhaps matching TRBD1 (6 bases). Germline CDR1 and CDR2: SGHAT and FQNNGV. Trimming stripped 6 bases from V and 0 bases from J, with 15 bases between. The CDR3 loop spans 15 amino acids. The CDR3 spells CASSLHRDNSYEQYF. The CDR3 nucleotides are TGTGCCAGCAGTTTACACCGGGACAACTCCTACGAGCAGTACTTC.

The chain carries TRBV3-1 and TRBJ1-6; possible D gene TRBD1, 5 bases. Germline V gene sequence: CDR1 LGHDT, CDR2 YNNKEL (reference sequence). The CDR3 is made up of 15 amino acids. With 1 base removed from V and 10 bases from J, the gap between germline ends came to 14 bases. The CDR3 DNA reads TGTGCCAGCAGCCAAGTTTCTGGGGCAGGGTCACCCCTCCACTTT. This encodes CASSQVSGAGSPLHF.

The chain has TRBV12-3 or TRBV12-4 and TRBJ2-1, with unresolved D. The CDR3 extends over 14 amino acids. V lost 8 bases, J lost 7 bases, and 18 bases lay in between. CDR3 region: CASLLRLTGNEQFF. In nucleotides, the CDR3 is TGTGCCAGCTTATTACGGCTTACGGGTAATGAGCAGTTCTTC.

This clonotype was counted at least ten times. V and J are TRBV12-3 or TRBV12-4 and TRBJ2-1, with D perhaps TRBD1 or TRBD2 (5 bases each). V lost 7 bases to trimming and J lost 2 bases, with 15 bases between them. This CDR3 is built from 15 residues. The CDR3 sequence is CASTEIRGAYNEQFF. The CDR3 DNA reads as TGTGCCAGCACCGAAATAAGGGGAGCCTACAATGAGCAGTTCTTC.

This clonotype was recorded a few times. The CDR3 loop reads CASSYPSGYEQYF. The CDR3 DNA follows: TGTGCCAGCAGCTACCCCTCAGGGTACGAGCAGTACTTC. This chain connects TRBV28 to TRBJ2-7, with a weak D call TRBD1 (5 bases). Germline V gives CDR1 MDHEN, CDR2 SYDVKM. This CDR3 comprises 13 residues. Trimming removed 6 bases at V and 4 bases at J, with 13 bases between.

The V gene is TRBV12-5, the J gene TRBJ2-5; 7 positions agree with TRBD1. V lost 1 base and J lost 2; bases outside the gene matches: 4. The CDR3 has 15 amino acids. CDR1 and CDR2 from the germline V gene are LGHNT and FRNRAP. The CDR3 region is CASGLALGQQETQYF. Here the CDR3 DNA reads TGTGCTAGTGGTTTGGCCCTGGGACAGCAAGAGACCCAGTACTTC.

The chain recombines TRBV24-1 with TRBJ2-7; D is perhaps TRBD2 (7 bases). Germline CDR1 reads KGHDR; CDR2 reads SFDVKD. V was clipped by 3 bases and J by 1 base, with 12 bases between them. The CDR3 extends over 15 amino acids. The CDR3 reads CATSDPGRGSYEQYF. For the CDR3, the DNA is TGTGCCACCAGTGATCCAGGGAGGGGGTCCTACGAGCAGTACTTC.

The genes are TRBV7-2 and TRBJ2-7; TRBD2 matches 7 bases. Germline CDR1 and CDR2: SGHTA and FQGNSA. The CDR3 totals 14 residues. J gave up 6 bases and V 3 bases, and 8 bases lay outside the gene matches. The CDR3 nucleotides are TGTGCCAGCAGCTTGCGGGAGCCTAGAGCCGAGCAGTACTTC. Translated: CASSLREPRAEQYF.

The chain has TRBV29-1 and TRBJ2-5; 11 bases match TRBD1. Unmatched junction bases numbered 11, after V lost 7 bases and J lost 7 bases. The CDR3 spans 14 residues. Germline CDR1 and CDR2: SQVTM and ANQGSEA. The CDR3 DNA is TGCAGCGCTCCCGGGGGACAGGGGGGAGCGACCCAGTACTTC. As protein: CSAPGGQGGATQYF.

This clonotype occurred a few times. CDR3 residues: CASSFQSTNEKLFF. The CDR3 bases are TGCGCCAGCAGCTTTCAATCAACTAATGAAAAACTGTTTTTT. The V and J genes are TRBV5-1 and TRBJ1-4; D not certain. CDR1 and CDR2 from the germline V gene are SGHRS and YFSETQ. Deletions cut 2 bases from V and 0 bases from J, with 5 bases between. This CDR3 is built from 14 residues.

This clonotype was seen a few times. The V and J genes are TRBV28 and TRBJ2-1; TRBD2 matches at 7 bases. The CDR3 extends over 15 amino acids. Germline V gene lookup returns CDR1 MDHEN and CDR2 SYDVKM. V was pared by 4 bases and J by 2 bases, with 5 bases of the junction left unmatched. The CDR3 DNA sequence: TGTGCCAGCAGTTCGCTAGCGGAAGCCTACAATGAGCAGTTCTTC. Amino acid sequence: CASSSLAEAYNEQFF.

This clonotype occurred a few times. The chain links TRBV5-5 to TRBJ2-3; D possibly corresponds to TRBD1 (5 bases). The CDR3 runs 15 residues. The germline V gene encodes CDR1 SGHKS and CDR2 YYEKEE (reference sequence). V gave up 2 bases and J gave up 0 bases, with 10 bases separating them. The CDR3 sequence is CASSFPGSSTDTQYF. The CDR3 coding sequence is TGTGCCAGCAGCTTCCCAGGGTCGAGCACAGATACGCAGTATTTT.

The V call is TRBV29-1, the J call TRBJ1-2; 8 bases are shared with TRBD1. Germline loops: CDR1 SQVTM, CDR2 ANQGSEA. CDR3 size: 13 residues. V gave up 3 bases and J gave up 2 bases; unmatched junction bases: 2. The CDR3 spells CSVERTGNYGYTF. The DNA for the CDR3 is TGCAGCGTTGAGCGGACAGGGAACTATGGCTACACCTTC.

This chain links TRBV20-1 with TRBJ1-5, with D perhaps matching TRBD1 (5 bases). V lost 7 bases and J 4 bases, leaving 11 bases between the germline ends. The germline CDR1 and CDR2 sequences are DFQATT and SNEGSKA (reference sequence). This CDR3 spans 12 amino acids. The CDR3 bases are TGCAGTGTAGCGTCAGGGAATCAGCCCCAGCATTTT. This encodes CSVASGNQPQHF.

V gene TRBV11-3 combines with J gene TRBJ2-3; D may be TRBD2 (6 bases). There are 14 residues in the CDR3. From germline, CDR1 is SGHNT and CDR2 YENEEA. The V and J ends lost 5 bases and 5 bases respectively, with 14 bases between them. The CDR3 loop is CASSPERRGDTQYF. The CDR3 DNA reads TGTGCCAGCAGCCCTGAGCGGCGGGGAGATACGCAGTATTTT.

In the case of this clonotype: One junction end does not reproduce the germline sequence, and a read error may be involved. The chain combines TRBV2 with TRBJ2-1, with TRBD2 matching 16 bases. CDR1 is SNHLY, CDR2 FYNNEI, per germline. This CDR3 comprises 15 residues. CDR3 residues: CASLTGTSGRGEQLF. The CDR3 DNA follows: TGTGCCAGCCTAACTGGGACTAGCGGGAGGGGAGAGCAGCTCTTC.

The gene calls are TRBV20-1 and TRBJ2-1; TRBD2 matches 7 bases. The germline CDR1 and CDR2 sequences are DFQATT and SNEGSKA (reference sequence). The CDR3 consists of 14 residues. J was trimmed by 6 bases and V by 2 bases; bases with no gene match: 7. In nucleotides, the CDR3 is TGCAGTGCTAGACCTCCCCGGGGGGTCAATGAGCAGTTCTTC. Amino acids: CSARPPRGVNEQFF.

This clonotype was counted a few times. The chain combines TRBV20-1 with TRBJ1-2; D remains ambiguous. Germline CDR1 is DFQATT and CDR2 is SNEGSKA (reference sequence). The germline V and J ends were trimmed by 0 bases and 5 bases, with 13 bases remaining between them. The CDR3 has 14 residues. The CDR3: CSARDLRAEYGYTF. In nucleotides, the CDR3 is TGCAGTGCTAGAGATCTTAGGGCAGAGTATGGCTACACCTTC.